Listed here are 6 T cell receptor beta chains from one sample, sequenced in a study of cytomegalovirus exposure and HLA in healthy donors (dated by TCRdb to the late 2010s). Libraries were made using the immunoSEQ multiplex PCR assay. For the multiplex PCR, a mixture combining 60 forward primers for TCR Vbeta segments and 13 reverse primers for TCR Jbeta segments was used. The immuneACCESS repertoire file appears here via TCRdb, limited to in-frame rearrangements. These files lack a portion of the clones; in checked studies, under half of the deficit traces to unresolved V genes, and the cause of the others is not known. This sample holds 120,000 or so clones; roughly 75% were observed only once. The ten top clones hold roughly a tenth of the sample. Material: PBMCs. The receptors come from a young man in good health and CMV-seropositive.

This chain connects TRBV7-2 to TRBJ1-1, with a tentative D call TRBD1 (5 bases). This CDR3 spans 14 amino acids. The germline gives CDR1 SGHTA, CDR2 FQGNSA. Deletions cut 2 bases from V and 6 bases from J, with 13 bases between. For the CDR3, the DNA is TGTGCCAGCAGCTTACGACAGCGGGGGGCTGAAGCTTTCTTT. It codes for CASSLRQRGAEAFF. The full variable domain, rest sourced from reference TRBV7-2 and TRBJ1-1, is GAGVSQSPSNKVTEKGKDVELRCDPISGHTALYWYRQSLGQGLEFLIYFQGNSAPDKSGLPSDRFSAERTGGSVSTLTIQRTQQEDSAVYLCASSLRQRGAEAFFGQGTRLTVV.

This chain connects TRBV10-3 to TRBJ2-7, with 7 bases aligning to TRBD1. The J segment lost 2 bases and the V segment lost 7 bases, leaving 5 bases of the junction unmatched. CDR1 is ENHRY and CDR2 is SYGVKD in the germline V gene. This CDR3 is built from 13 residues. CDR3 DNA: TGTGCCATCAACGTCGACAGGGCCTACGAGCAGTACTTC. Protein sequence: CAINVDRAYEQYF.

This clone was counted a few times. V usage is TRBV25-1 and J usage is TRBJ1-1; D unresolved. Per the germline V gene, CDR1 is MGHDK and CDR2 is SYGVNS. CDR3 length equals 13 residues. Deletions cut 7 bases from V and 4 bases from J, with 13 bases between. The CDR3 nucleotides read TGTGCCAGCACCGCCTCGGGTCTCACTGAAGCTTTCTTT. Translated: CASTASGLTEAFF.

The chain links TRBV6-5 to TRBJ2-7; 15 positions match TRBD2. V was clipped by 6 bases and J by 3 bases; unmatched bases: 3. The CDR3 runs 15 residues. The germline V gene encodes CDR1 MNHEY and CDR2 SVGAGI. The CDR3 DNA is TGTGCCAGCAGGCCGGGACTAGCGGGAGGCTACGAGCAGTACTTC. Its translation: CASRPGLAGGYEQYF.

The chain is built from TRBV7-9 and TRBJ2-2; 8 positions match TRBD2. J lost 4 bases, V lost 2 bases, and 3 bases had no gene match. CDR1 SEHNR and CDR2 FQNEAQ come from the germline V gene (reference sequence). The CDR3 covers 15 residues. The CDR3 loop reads CASSLWTSSTGELFF. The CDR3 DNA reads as TGTGCCAGCAGCTTATGGACTAGCAGCACCGGGGAGCTGTTTTTT.

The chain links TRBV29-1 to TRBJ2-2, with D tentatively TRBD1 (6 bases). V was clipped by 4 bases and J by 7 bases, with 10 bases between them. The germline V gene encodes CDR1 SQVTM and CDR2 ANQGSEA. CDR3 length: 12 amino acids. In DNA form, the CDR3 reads TGCAGCGTTGTAGGACAGTACGGGGAGCTGTTTTTT. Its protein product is CSVVGQYGELFF.